This TCR beta chain was identified in a study of blood T cell repertoires in COVID-19. Study summary: Sites in the United States, Italy and Spain provided acute and convalescent COVID-19 samples.

The trim removed 6 bases at V and 4 bases at J, leaving 4 bases unmatched. The CDR3 covers 13 residues. The germline V gene encodes CDR1 MNHEY and CDR2 SVGAGI. In the authors' workflow: By means of reference gene primer amplification, nucleated cell counts were estimated. Measured with immunoSEQ multiplex PCR; TCRdb has only the in-frame clones, and not every one. Clone size and V and J calls were adopted from that table, with D and trimming inferred from the DNA. The sample consists of fewer than 250,000 clones, roughly four fifths of them appearing once. This chain uses TRBV6-5 with TRBJ1-2, with 8 bases aligning to TRBD1. Sequenced material: peripheral blood. This TCR was sampled from a woman between 50 and 59 years old with active or convalescent COVID-19. CDR3 DNA sequence: TGTGCCAGCAGGGCTACAGGGGGCTATGGCTACACCTTC. Protein product: CASRATGGYGYTF.